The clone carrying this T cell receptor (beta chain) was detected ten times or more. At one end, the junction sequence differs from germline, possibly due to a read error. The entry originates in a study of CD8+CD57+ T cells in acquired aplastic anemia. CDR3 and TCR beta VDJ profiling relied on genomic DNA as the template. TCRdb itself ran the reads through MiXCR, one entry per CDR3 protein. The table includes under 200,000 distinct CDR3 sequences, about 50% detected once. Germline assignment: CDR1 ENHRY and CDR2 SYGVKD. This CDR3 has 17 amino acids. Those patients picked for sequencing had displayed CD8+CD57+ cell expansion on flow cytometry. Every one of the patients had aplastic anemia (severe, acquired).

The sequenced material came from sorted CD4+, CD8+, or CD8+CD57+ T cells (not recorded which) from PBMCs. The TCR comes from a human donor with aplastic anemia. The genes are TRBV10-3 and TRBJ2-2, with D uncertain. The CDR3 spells CASSFYLTTSHTGELFF. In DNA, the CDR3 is TGTGCCAGCAGTTTCTACCTCACGACAAGTCACACCGGGGAGCTGTTTTTT.